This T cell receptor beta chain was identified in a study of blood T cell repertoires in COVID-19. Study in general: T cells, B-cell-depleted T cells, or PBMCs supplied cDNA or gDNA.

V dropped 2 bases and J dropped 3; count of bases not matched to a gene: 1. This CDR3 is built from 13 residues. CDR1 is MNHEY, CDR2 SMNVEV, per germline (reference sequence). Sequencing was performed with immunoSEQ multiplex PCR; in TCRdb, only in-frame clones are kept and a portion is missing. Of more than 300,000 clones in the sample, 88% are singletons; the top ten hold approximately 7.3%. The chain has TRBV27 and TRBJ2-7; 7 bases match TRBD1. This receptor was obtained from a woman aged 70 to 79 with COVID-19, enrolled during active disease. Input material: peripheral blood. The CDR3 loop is CASSLRQGYEQYF. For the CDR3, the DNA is TGTGCCAGCAGTTTACGACAGGGCTACGAGCAGTACTTC.